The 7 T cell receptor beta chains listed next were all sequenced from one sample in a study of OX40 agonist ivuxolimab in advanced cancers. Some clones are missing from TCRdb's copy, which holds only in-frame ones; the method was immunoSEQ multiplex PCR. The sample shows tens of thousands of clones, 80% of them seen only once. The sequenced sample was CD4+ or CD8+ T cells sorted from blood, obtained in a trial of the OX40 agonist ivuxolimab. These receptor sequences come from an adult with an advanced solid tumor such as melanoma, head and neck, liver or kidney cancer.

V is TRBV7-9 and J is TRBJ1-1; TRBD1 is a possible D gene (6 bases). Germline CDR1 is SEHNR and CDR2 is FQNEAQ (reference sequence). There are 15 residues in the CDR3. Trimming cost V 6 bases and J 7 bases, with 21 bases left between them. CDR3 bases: TGTGCCAGCAGGCCGCCCGACAGGTTAATTAGTGAAGCTTTCTTT. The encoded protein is CASRPPDRLISEAFF.

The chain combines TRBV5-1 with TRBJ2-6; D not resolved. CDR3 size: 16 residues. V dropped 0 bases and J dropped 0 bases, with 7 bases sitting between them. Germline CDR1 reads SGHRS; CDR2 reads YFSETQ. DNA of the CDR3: TGCGCCAGCAGCTTGGCCTCCGACTCTGGGGCCAACGTCCTGACTTTC. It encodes CASSLASDSGANVLTF.

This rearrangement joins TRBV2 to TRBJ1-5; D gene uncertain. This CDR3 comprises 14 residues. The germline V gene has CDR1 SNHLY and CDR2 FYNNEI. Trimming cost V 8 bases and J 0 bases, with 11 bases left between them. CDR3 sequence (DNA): TGTGCCAGCGCTGGAGTTTATAGCAATCAGCCCCAGCATTTT. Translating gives CASAGVYSNQPQHF.

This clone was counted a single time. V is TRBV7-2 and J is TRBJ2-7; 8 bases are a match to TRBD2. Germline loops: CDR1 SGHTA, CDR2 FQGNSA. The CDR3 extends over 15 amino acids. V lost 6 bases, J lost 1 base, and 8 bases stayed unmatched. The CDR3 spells CASRFGLAGSYEQYF. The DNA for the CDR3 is TGTGCCAGCAGATTCGGACTAGCTGGATCCTACGAGCAGTACTTC.

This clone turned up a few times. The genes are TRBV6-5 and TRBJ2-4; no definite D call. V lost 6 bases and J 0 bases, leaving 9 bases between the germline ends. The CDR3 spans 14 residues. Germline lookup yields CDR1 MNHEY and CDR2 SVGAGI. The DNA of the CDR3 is TGTGCCAGCAGCCTCGGCCCAGCCAAAAACATTCAGTACTTC. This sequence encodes CASSLGPAKNIQYF.

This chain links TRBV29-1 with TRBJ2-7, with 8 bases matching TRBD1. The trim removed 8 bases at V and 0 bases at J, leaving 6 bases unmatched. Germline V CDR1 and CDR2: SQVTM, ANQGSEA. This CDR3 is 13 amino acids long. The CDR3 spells CSLQGALSYEQYF. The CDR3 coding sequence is TGCAGCCTGCAGGGGGCCCTCTCCTACGAGCAGTACTTC.

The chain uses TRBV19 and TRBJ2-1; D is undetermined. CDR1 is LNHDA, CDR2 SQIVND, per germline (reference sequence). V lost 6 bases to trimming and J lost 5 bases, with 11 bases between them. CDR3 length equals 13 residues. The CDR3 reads CASRSGKNNEQFF. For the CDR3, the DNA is TGTGCCAGTAGGTCGGGCAAAAACAATGAGCAGTTCTTC.